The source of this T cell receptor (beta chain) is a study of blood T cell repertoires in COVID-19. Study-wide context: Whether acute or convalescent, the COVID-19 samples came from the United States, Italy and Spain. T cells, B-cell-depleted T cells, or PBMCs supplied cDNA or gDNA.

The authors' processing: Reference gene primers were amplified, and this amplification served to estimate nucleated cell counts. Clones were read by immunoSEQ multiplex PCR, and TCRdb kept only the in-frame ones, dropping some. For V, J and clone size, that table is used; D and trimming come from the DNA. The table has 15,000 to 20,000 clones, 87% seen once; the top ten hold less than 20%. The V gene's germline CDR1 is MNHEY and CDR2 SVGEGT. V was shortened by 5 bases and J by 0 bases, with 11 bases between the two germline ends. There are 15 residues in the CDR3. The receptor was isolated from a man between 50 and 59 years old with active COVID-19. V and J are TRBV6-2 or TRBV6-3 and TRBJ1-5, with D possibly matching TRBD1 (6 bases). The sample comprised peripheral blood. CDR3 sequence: CASSPRGFSNQPQHF. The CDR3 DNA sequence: TGTGCCAGCAGTCCCAGGGGTTTTAGCAATCAGCCCCAGCATTTT.